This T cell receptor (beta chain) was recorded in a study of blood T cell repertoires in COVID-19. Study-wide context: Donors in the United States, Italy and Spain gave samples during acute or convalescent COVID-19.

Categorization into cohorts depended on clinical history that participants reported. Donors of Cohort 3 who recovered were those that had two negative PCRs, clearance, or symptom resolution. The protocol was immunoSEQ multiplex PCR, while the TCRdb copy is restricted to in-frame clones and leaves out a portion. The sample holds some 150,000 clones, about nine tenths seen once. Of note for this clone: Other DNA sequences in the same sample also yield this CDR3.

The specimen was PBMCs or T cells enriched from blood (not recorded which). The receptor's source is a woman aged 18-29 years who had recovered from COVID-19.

The CDR3 here is CASSPGGYEQYF. DNA for the CDR3: TGTGCCAGCAGCCCCGGGGGCTACGAGCAGTACTTC. This chain joins TRBV9 and TRBJ2-7, with a possible D match to TRBD2 (6 bases). The CDR3 spans 12 residues. The germline V gene has CDR1 SGDLS and CDR2 YYNGEE. V shed 4 bases and J shed 3 bases, with 8 bases lying between them.